This entry concerns a single T cell receptor beta chain. Its antigen is still unknown. Unmatched junction bases numbered 9, after V lost 5 bases and J lost 5 bases. Germline-derived CDR1 and CDR2 are MDHEN and SYDVKM. This CDR3 has 14 residues. The data stem from a study of PD-L1 blockade in urothelial cancer. In the study overall: Atezolizumab was started by patients in the mid-2010s at 1,200 mg intravenously every 3 weeks. Blood was evaluated 3 weeks (second dose) and 6 weeks after therapy began. Findings and caveats of the study: Tumor-linked clones in blood grew more by 3 weeks in durable-benefit patients.

Patients had locally advanced or metastatic urothelial carcinoma. The repertoire was sequenced with immunoSEQ multiplex PCR; TCRdb's copy has only in-frame clones and lacks some. The repertoire has about 37,000 clones, 82% of them found once; the top ten carry around 19%. The clonotype comes from a man in his 60s with urothelial cancer. The sequencing here drew on PBMCs, taken around atezolizumab (anti-PD-L1) treatment. The rearrangement uses TRBV28 and TRBJ2-7; 7 bases match TRBD1. In nucleotides, the CDR3 is TGTGCCAGCAGTACGCCGGGACAGTTGGACGAGCAGTACTTC. The encoded protein is CASSTPGQLDEQYF.